Shown below are 28 T cell receptor beta chains from a single sample sequenced in a study of T cell responses to AZD1222 COVID-19 vaccine. Sequencing used immunoSEQ multiplex PCR; TCRdb keeps in-frame clones, though not all of them. The sample contains roughly 100,000 clones, around 83% of which appear only once. Source: peripheral blood, taken on day 0 of AZD1222 vaccination. These receptors were taken from an adult in good health.

V gene TRBV6-2 or TRBV6-3 combines with J gene TRBJ2-1, with D uncertain. Trimming removed 8 bases at V and 0 bases at J, with 8 bases between. This CDR3 region has 13 residues. CDR1 is MNHEY and CDR2 is SVGEGT in the germline V gene. CDR3: CASGPNSYNEQFF. CDR3 nucleotides: TGTGCCAGCGGCCCAAACTCCTACAATGAGCAGTTCTTC.

V gene TRBV5-1 combines with J gene TRBJ1-4; tentatively, D is TRBD1 (5 bases). The V and J ends lost 2 bases and 4 bases respectively, with 12 bases between them. From germline, CDR1 is SGHRS and CDR2 YFSETQ. The CDR3 is made up of 15 amino acids. Here the CDR3 reads CASSFSAGDNEKLFF. CDR3 nucleotide sequence: TGCGCCAGCAGCTTTAGCGCGGGGGATAATGAAAAACTGTTTTTT.

V is TRBV9 and J is TRBJ1-3; D is uncertain. Germline V CDR1 and CDR2: SGDLS, YYNGEE. This CDR3 has 14 residues. V was cut by 0 bases and J by 2 bases, with 6 bases left in between. CDR3 protein: CASSVAGTGNTIYF. CDR3 coding DNA: TGTGCCAGCAGCGTAGCGGGAACTGGAAACACCATATATTTT.

The CDR3 here is CASSLGLIGGRRANTEAFF. CDR3 nucleotide sequence: TGTGCCAGCAGCTTGGGATTGATAGGGGGCCGGAGGGCGAACACTGAAGCTTTCTTT. V gene TRBV7-8 combines with J gene TRBJ1-1; 7 bases align to TRBD1. J lost 1 base, V lost 3 bases, and 17 bases had no gene match. The CDR3 length is 19 residues. Germline V gives CDR1 SGHVS, CDR2 FQNEAQ.

The chain combines TRBV6-5 with TRBJ2-7, with 9 bases that match TRBD1. The length of the CDR3 is 15 residues. Germline lookup yields CDR1 MNHEY and CDR2 SVGAGI. The trim removed 2 bases at V and 1 base at J, leaving 3 bases unmatched. The DNA of the CDR3 is TGTGCCAGCAGTTACGACAGGGGGTCTTCCTACGAGCAGTACTTC. This translates into CASSYDRGSSYEQYF.

V and J are TRBV27 and TRBJ2-1; perhaps TRBD1 as D (7 bases). Trimming took 4 bases from V and 6 from J, leaving 19 bases between them. Germline V gene sequence: CDR1 MNHEY, CDR2 SMNVEV (reference sequence). The CDR3 is made up of 16 amino acids. The DNA for the CDR3 is TGTGCCAGCAGTTCCCAGGACGGAGGGGGCCTCAATGAGCAGTTCTTC. Translation: CASSSQDGGGLNEQFF.

The chain has TRBV9 and TRBJ2-5; D is undetermined. Trimming cost V 4 bases and J 5 bases, with 21 bases left between them. The CDR3 sequence is 16 residues long. The germline gives CDR1 SGDLS, CDR2 YYNGEE. The CDR3 loop reads CASSPREVGVWETQYF. The DNA of the CDR3 is TGTGCCAGCAGCCCCCGTGAGGTTGGTGTCTGGGAGACCCAGTACTTC.

The CDR3 coding sequence is TGTGCCAGCAGCCCCTGGAGCGGGGGCACAGATACGCAGTATTTT. Translation: CASSPWSGGTDTQYF. The rearrangement joins TRBV12-1 to TRBJ2-3; the D call of TRBD2 is as the table states it, not checked on the DNA. TRBV12-1 has pseudogene status. The CDR3 has 15 amino acids.

J is TRBJ2-2 and V is TRBV19; D may be TRBD1 (6 bases). This CDR3 spans 14 amino acids. Germline CDR1 reads LNHDA; CDR2 reads SQIVND (reference sequence). V lost 3 bases to trimming and J lost 5 bases, with 10 bases between them. The CDR3 nucleotides are TGTGCCAGTAGTATGAAGAGGGGGACCGGGGAGCTGTTTTTT. This encodes CASSMKRGTGELFF. The variable domain in full, completed from reference TRBV19 and TRBJ2-2, reads DGGITQSPKYLFRKEGQNVTLSCEQNLNHDAMYWYRQDPGQGLRLIYYSQIVNDFQKGDIAEGYSVSREKKESFPLTVTSAQKNPTAFYLCASSMKRGTGELFFGEGSRLTVL.

The chain links TRBV30 to TRBJ1-4; D call uncertain. Trimming took off 2 bases at V and 7 bases at J, with 11 bases between the two ends. Germline assignment: CDR1 GTSNPN and CDR2 SVGIG (reference sequence). CDR3 length: 13 amino acids. CDR3 in amino acids: CAWSSRAGEKLFF. The CDR3 bases are TGTGCCTGGAGTTCGAGGGCGGGTGAAAAACTGTTTTTT.

This chain links TRBV18 with TRBJ1-1; no definite D call. CDR1 and CDR2 from the germline V gene are KGHSH and LQKENI. Trimming stripped 1 base from V and 4 bases from J, with 7 bases between. The CDR3 sequence is 13 residues long. This CDR3 reads CASSPQRSTEAFF. The CDR3 DNA is TGTGCCAGCTCACCACAGAGGAGCACTGAAGCTTTCTTT.

For this clone: Other nucleotide sequences from this sample produce the same CDR3. The V call is TRBV5-1, the J call TRBJ2-5; weak D call: TRBD1 (7 bases). Trimming removed 3 bases from V and 1 base from J, with 10 bases in between. Germline V gene data show CDR1 as SGHRS and CDR2 as YFSETQ. The CDR3 is 14 residues long. CDR3 in amino acids: CASSSQGGQETQYF. The DNA of the CDR3 is TGCGCCAGCAGCTCGCAGGGGGGCCAAGAGACCCAGTACTTC. The variable domain in full, with the rest retrieved from reference TRBV5-1 and TRBJ2-5, is KAGVTQTPRYLIKTRGQQVTLSCSPISGHRSVSWYQQTPGQGLQFLFEYFSETQRNKGNFPGRFSGRQFSNSRSEMNVSTLELGDSALYLCASSSQGGQETQYFGPGTRLLVL.

V gene TRBV28 combines with J gene TRBJ2-7, with unresolved D. CDR3 length equals 14 residues. The V gene's germline CDR1 is MDHEN and CDR2 SYDVKM. Trimming stripped 4 bases from V and 2 bases from J, with 12 bases between. CDR3 sequence reads: CASSSPFEAYEQYF. CDR3 nucleotide sequence: TGTGCCAGCAGTTCCCCCTTCGAGGCCTACGAGCAGTACTTC.

The chain employs TRBV11-2 and TRBJ1-1, with D perhaps TRBD1 (5 bases). The V and J ends lost 3 bases and 2 bases respectively, with 13 bases between them. Per germline, CDR1 SGHAT and CDR2 FQNNGV. The length of the CDR3 is 15 residues. CDR3 loop: CASSFPGNPNTEAFF. CDR3 DNA: TGTGCCAGCAGCTTTCCAGGGAATCCAAACACTGAAGCTTTCTTT. Combining the CDR3 with reference TRBV11-2 and TRBJ1-1 gives the whole variable domain EAGVAQSPRYKIIEKRQSVAFWCNPISGHATLYWYQQILGQGPKLLIQFQNNGVVDDSQLPKDRFSAERLKGVDSTLKIQPAKLEDSAVYLCASSFPGNPNTEAFFGQGTRLTVV.

V is TRBV6-5 and J is TRBJ1-1; unclear D gene. V shed 5 bases and J shed 6 bases, with 10 bases lying between them. Germline values: CDR1 MNHEY, CDR2 SVGAGI. The CDR3 runs to 12 residues. This chain's CDR3 is CASSPRGAEAFF. The DNA of the CDR3 is TGTGCCAGCAGTCCACGCGGGGCTGAAGCTTTCTTT.

The J gene is TRBJ2-7, the V gene TRBV5-6; D gene ambiguous. Trimming shortened V by 4 bases and J by 2 bases, and 7 bases separated the two germline ends. Germline assignment: CDR1 SGHDT and CDR2 YYEEEE. The CDR3 length is 12 residues. The CDR3 loop is CASSAGPYEQYF. As DNA, the CDR3 is TGTGCCAGCAGCGCCGGACCCTACGAGCAGTACTTC.

CDR3 sequence: CASSSQLDTQYF. In DNA, the CDR3 is TGTGCCAGCAGCTCCCAACTCGATACGCAGTATTTT. The genes are TRBV7-6 and TRBJ2-3, with no clear D. The CDR3 consists of 12 residues. V gave up 4 bases and J gave up 6 bases, with 8 bases separating them. Germline V gives CDR1 SGHVS, CDR2 FNYEAQ.

The chain is built from TRBV5-4 and TRBJ1-2; TRBD1 aligns across 11 bases. The CDR3 covers 16 residues. The germline V gene encodes CDR1 SGHNT and CDR2 YYREEE (reference sequence). J gave up 8 bases and V 1 base, and 10 bases lay outside the gene matches. The CDR3 sequence is CASSLRSGQGAWGYTF. The CDR3 nucleotides are TGTGCCAGCAGCTTGCGTTCAGGACAGGGGGCGTGGGGCTACACCTTC. Supplemented by reference TRBV5-4 and TRBJ1-2, the full variable domain reads ETGVTQSPTHLIKTRGQQVTLRCSSQSGHNTVSWYQQALGQGPQFIFQYYREEENGRGNFPPRFSGLQFPNYSSELNVNALELDDSALYLCASSLRSGQGAWGYTFGSGTRLTVV.

The CDR3 spells CASRSLAGFTGELFF. CDR3 DNA sequence: TGTGCCAGCAGATCGTTAGCCGGGTTCACCGGGGAGCTGTTTTTT. The chain has TRBV6-5 and TRBJ2-2; D gene unclear. The V gene's germline CDR1 is MNHEY and CDR2 SVGAGI. CDR3 length equals 15 residues. V was trimmed by 6 bases and J by 4 bases, leaving 15 bases between them.

J is TRBJ2-1 and V is TRBV18, with 12 bases aligning to TRBD2. CDR3 length: 16 amino acids. J was trimmed by 8 bases and V by 3 bases; bases with no gene match: 8. Germline CDR1 KGHSH, CDR2 LQKENI. This CDR3 reads CASSPQRLAGGYEQFF. The CDR3 nucleotides are TGTGCCAGCTCACCTCAGAGGCTAGCGGGAGGGTATGAGCAGTTCTTC.

This clone was seen a handful of times. The chain uses TRBV10-1 and TRBJ1-6, with TRBD1 as a possible D gene (6 bases). The CDR3 loop spans 13 amino acids. Deletions cut 6 bases from V and 8 bases from J, with 11 bases between. Germline V CDR1 and CDR2: WNHNN, SYGVQD (reference sequence). The CDR3 coding sequence is TGCGCCAGCAGCCTAAGGGGGGATTCACCCCTCCACTTT. Protein product: CASSLRGDSPLHF.

The chain combines TRBV9 with TRBJ2-5; the match to TRBD2 covers 8 bases. Germline-derived CDR1 and CDR2 are SGDLS and YYNGEE. J lost 5 bases, V lost 3 bases, and 12 bases had no gene match. The CDR3 contains 16 residues. The CDR3 loop is CASSGGLAGFGETQYF. The DNA for the CDR3 is TGTGCCAGCAGCGGGGGGCTAGCGGGTTTCGGGGAGACCCAGTACTTC.

The chain uses TRBV19 and TRBJ2-7; 8 bases are a match to TRBD1. Trimming cost V 6 bases and J 1 base; bases outside gene matches: 2. The CDR3 runs 13 residues. The germline V gene has CDR1 LNHDA and CDR2 SQIVND (reference sequence). CDR3 sequence reads: CASSRDRSYEQYF. The CDR3 nucleotides read TGTGCCAGTAGCCGGGACAGGTCCTACGAGCAGTACTTC.

The J gene is TRBJ2-4, the V gene TRBV11-2; 7 bases are a match to TRBD1. The junction had 7 bases not matched to a gene; V was cut back by 5 bases and J by 0 bases. The CDR3 has 16 amino acids. From germline, CDR1 is SGHAT and CDR2 FQNNGV. The CDR3 loop reads CASSARQGIAKNIQYF. Written as DNA, the CDR3 is TGTGCCAGCAGCGCCAGACAGGGAATAGCCAAAAACATTCAGTACTTC.

The chain uses TRBV5-1 and TRBJ1-6, with D unclear. CDR1 and CDR2 (germline): SGHRS, YFSETQ. This CDR3 has 13 residues. The V and J ends lost 3 bases and 4 bases respectively, with 5 bases between them. CDR3 loop: CASSSEYNSPLHF. Here the CDR3 DNA reads TGCGCCAGCAGCTCGGAATATAATTCACCCCTCCACTTT.

This chain joins TRBV12-2 and TRBJ1-1. TRBV12-2 is classified as a pseudogene. The length of the CDR3 is 17 residues. DNA of the CDR3: TGTGCAAGTCGCTTAGCCTGGGGTAGAACGGTGGAAACTGAAGCTTTCTTT. This translates into CASRLAWGRTVETEAFF.

The chain couples TRBV28 to TRBJ2-2; D is undetermined. The CDR3 length is 15 residues. Per the germline V gene, CDR1 is MDHEN and CDR2 is SYDVKM. The ends were cut back, 6 bases at V and 6 bases at J, with 17 bases in the middle. CDR3 in amino acids: CASSLTSLRAGELFF. The CDR3 DNA sequence: TGTGCCAGCAGCCTTACGAGCCTAAGGGCCGGGGAGCTGTTTTTT.

The J gene is TRBJ1-4, the V gene TRBV9; 9 bases fit TRBD1. CDR3 length: 15 residues. Losses at the gene ends were 4 bases for V and 8 bases for J; bases not matched to a gene: 9. Germline values: CDR1 SGDLS, CDR2 YYNGEE. CDR3 amino acids: CASSSYRGQTEKLFF. In DNA form, the CDR3 reads TGTGCCAGCAGCTCGTACAGGGGGCAGACGGAAAAACTGTTTTTT. The full variable domain, rest sourced from reference TRBV9 and TRBJ1-4, is DSGVTQTPKHLITATGQRVTLRCSPRSGDLSVYWYQQSLDQGLQFLIQYYNGEERAKGNILERFSAQQFPDLHSELNLSSLELGDSALYFCASSSYRGQTEKLFFGSGTQLSVL.